This TCR beta chain was documented in a study of blood T cell repertoires in COVID-19. The germline V and J ends were trimmed by 2 bases and 10 bases, with 12 bases remaining between them. The CDR3 is made up of 14 amino acids. Libraries were prepared by immunoSEQ multiplex PCR; TCRdb keeps only in-frame clonotypes and omits some of them. The repertoire holds around 280,000 clones, with approximately 86% as singletons. The sample comprised peripheral blood. The J gene is TRBJ1-6, the V gene TRBV23-1; D is possibly TRBD1 (6 bases). TRBV23-1 is an open reading frame whose function is uncertain. This TCR came from a man in his 70s with acute or convalescent COVID-19. CDR3 amino acids: CASSQGPRGSPLHF. CDR3 nucleotides: TGCGCCAGCAGTCAAGGGCCCAGGGGCTCACCCCTCCACTTT.